This T cell receptor (beta chain) was recorded in a study of T cell responses to AZD1222 COVID-19 vaccine. Study summary: The study pooled second doses at about 4 or about 12 weeks.

This CDR3 contains 12 residues. Trimming shortened V by 7 bases and J by 4 bases, and 10 bases separated the two germline ends. From germline, CDR1 is SNHLY and CDR2 FYNNEI. Of note for this clone: Its antigen is as yet unknown.

Data came from immunoSEQ multiplex PCR; TCRdb stores just in-frame clones and leaves some out. The table includes approximately 110,000 clones, about nine tenths detected once. General study points: Only 6 or 7 individuals given AZD1222 were seropositive at baseline. Spike was spanned by vaccine-associated CD4 TCRs, which were dominant at 160-218 and 743-854. The repertoires were collected only after the peak T cell response.

The chain is built from TRBV2 and TRBJ1-1, with D perhaps TRBD1 (5 bases). The receptor was isolated from an adult in good health. Sequencing was performed on peripheral blood, taken on day 0 of AZD1222 vaccination. CDR3 protein: CASILRATEAFF. The CDR3 DNA is TGTGCCAGCATTCTCAGGGCCACTGAAGCTTTCTTT.